This T cell receptor beta chain was identified during a study of PD-1 blockade in classical Hodgkin lymphoma. Using immunoSEQ multiplex PCR, the repertoire was profiled, and TCRdb retains in-frame clones only, with some absent. Altogether about 32,000 clones are present, over 75% being singletons, with the ten largest covering about a sixth. V trimming: 7 bases; J trimming: 5 bases; junction bases outside the gene matches: 4. Germline V gives CDR1 SQVTM, CDR2 ANQGSEA. The CDR3 runs to 13 residues. Time point of the sample: cycle 4 day 1 (C4D1), after five to seven weeks of nivolumab. Brentuximab vedotin exposure varied, and every patient relapsed after autologous stem cell transplantation. Classification of best responses gave complete response, partial response or progressive disease.

The clonotype comes from a human donor with classical Hodgkin lymphoma. This chain links TRBV29-1 with TRBJ2-2; 10 positions agree with TRBD1. The specimen was peripheral blood mononuclear cells (PBMCs), collected before the fourth cycle of nivolumab. This CDR3 reads CSARQGATGELFF. The CDR3 nucleotides are TGCAGCGCCAGACAGGGGGCAACCGGGGAGCTGTTTTTT.